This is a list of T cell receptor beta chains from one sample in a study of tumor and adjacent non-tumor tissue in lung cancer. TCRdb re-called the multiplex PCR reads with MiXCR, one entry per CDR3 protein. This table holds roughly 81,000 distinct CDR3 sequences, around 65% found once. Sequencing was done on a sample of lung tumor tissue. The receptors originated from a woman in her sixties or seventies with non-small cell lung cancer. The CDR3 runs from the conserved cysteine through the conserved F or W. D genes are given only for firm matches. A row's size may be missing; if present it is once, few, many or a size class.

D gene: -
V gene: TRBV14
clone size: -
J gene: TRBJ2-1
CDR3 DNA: TGTGCCTGCAGCCAAGATAGGGGGGGAACGCAGTTCTTC
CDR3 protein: CACSQDRGGTQFF

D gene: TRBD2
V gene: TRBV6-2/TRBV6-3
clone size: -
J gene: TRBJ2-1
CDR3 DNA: TGTGCCAGTAGATCGGCGGGCGGGAGCTCCTACAATGAGCAGTCCTTC
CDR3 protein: CASRSAGGSSYNEQSF

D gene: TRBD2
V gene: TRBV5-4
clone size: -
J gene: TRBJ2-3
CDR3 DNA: TGTGCCGGCAGCCCCGGGACTAGCGGGTCTCTGAGGGCAGATACGAAGTATTTT
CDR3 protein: CAGSPGTSGSLRADTKYF

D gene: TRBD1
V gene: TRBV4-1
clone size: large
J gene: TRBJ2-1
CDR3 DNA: TGCGCCAGCAGCCAAGCTGGGACAGAATACAATGAGCAGTTCTTC
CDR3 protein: CASSQAGTEYNEQFF

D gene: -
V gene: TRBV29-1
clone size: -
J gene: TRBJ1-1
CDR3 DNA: TGCAGCGTTAAGAAGCCAGAGAAGATTGAAGCTTTCTTT
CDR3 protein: CSVKKPEKIEAFF

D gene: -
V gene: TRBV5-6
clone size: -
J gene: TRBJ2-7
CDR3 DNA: TGTGCCAGTACTATGGGCTCCTCCTACGAGCAGTACTTC
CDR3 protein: CASTMGSSYEQYF

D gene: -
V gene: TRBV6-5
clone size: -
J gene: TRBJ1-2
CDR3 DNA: TGTGCCAGCAGCCACCGGACAGAAATTAACTGTGGCTACGCCTTC
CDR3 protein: CASSHRTEINCGYAF

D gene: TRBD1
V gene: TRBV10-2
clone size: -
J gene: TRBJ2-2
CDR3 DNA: TGTGCCGGTGTAACAGGGGGCCTCACCACCGGGGGGCTGTTTTTT
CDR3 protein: CAGVTGGLTTGGLFF

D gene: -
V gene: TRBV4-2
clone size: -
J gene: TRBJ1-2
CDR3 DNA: TGTGCCAGCAGCCCAGAGAAGGAGAGCAGCTATGTCTACACCTTC
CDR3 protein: CASSPEKESSYVYTF

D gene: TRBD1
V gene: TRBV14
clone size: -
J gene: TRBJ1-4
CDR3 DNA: TGTGCCAACAGCCAAAGGGACAGGGGGAATGGAAAGCTGTTTTTT
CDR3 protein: CANSQRDRGNGKLFF

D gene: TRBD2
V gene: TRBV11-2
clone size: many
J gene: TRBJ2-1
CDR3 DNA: TGTGCCAGCAGCTTAGTATCGTCTAGCGGGAGTATCTACAATGAGCAGTTCTTC
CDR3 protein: CASSLVSSSGSIYNEQFF

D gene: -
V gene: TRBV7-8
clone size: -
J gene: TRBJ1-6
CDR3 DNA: TGTGCCAGCTCAACGGGGAGCCCCTATAATTCACCCCTCCACTTT
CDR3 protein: CASSTGSPYNSPLHF

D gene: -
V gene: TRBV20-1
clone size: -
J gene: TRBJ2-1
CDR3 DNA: TGCAGTGCTAGAAATCAAGGACTGGGAAACAATGAGCATTTCTTC
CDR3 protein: CSARNQGLGNNEHFF

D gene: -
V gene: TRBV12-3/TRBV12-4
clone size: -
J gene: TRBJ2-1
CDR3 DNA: TGTGCCAGCAGTGTAGGTTCCTGGGGGGTAGTGGGAGTCGAAGGTGAGCAGTTCTTC
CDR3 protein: CASSVGSWGVVGVEGEQFF

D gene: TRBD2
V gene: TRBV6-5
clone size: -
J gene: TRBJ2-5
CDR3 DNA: TGTGCCAGCAGATACTTGGGGGGGGAGACCCAGTACTTC
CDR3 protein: CASRYLGGETQYF

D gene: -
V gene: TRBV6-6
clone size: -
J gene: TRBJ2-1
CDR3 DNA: TGTGCCAGCACCGATCTTGCGGTCCGCTCCTACTATGAGCAGTTCTTC
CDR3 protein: CASTDLAVRSYYEQFF

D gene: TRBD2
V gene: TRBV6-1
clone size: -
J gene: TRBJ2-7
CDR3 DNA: TGTGCCAGCACCCGCCAACCACTAGCGGGAATGGACGTACAGTACTTC
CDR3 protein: CASTRQPLAGMDVQYF

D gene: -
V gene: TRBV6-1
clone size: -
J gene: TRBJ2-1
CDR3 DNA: TGTGCCAGCAGTGAATCCGGGGCTTTCAATAAGCAGTTCTTT
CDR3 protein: CASSESGAFNKQFF

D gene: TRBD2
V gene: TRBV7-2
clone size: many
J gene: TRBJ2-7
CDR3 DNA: TGTGCCAGCAGCATAAGAAGACTAGCACAAAGGTCTGACAGCTACGAGCAGTACTTC
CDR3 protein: CASSIRRLAQRSDSYEQYF

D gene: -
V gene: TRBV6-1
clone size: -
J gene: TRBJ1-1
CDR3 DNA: TGTGCCAACAGTGAATTCCCTGAAGCTTTCTTT
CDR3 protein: CANSEFPEAFF

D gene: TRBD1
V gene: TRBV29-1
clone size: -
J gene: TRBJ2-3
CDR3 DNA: TGCAGAGCGACCCCCGGGACAGGGGGCACAGATACGCAGTATTTT
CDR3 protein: CRATPGTGGTDTQYF

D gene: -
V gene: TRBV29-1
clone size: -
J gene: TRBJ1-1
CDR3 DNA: TGCAGTGTCCACTGTGGCGAGTTAGGGAACACTGAAGCTTTCTTT
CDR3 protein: CSVHCGELGNTEAFF

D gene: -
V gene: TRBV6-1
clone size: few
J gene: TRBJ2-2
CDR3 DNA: TGTGCCAGCAGTGTAGAATCCACTGGGGAGCTGATTTTT
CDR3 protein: CASSVESTGELIF

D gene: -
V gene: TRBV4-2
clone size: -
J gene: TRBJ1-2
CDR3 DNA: TGTGCCAGCAGCCCTCGAGATGAGGCTTTCTATAGCTACACCTTC
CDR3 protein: CASSPRDEAFYSYTF

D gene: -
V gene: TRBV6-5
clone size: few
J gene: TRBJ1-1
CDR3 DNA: TGTACCAGCACTCCCTTGGGGGAGGTGGTCACTGAAGCTTTCTTT
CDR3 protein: CTSTPLGEVVTEAFF

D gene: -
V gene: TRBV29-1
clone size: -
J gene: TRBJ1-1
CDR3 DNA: TGCAGCGCTGAAGATCTTGTGGAGCGTGCCGTTATGAACACTGAAGCTTTCTTT
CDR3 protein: CSAEDLVERAVMNTEAFF

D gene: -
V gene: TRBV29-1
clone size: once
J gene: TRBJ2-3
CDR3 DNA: TGCAGCGTTGCCCGCGAGACTGGGGCACATACGCAGTATTTT
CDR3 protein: CSVARETGAHTQYF

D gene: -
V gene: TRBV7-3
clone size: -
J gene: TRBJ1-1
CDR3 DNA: TGTGCCAGCAGCGGGTCCTGGACCGAGAACACTGAAGCTTTCTTT
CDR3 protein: CASSGSWTENTEAFF

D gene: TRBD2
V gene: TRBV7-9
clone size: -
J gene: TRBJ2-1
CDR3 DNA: TGTGCCAGCAGCATAGCCCGGGGTGGGAGGGCCTTCTACAATGAGCAGTTCTTC
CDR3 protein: CASSIARGGRAFYNEQFF

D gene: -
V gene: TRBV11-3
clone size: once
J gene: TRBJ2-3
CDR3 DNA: TGTGCAAGCAGCTTTGACACTAGCACAGATACGCATTATTTT
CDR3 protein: CASSFDTSTDTHYF